Below, 25 T cell receptor beta chains from the same sample are listed, as sequenced in a study of T cell responses to AZD1222 COVID-19 vaccine. Generated by immunoSEQ multiplex PCR, the TCRdb table keeps only in-frame clones and is missing some. The sample shows around 210,000 clones, 90% to 95% of them seen only once. Source: peripheral blood, taken 28 days after the second dose of the MenACWY control vaccine. The receptors shown here come from an adult who received the MenACWY meningococcal vaccine as a control.

Only one count was recorded for this clone. V usage is TRBV6-5 and J usage is TRBJ2-7; 8 bases map to TRBD1. Germline values: CDR1 MNHEY, CDR2 SVGAGI. V was pared by 2 bases and J by 1 base, with 4 bases of the junction left unmatched. There are 15 residues in the CDR3. The CDR3 DNA follows: TGTGCCAGCAGTTACACCCGGACAGGGTCCTACGAGCAGTACTTC. Translation gives CASSYTRTGSYEQYF.

V gene TRBV5-1 combines with J gene TRBJ2-1; 10 bases are a match to TRBD2. Unmatched junction bases numbered 8, after V lost 6 bases and J lost 8 bases. The CDR3 spans 14 residues. Germline V gene lookup returns CDR1 SGHRS and CDR2 YFSETQ. The CDR3: CASNRIAGGYEQFF. CDR3 sequence (DNA): TGCGCCAGCAACAGAATAGCGGGAGGTTATGAGCAGTTCTTC.

This chain connects TRBV14 to TRBJ1-4; D ambiguous. V gave up 3 bases and J gave up 6 bases, with 11 bases separating them. The CDR3 is made up of 14 amino acids. CDR1 is SGHDN, CDR2 FVKESK, per germline. The CDR3: CASSHRGKHEKLFF. The CDR3 DNA reads TGTGCCAGCAGCCACCGAGGGAAGCATGAAAAACTGTTTTTT.

The chain uses TRBV30 and TRBJ1-6; D perhaps matches TRBD1 (6 bases). Germline values: CDR1 GTSNPN, CDR2 SVGIG (reference sequence). This CDR3 comprises 12 residues. V was clipped by 4 bases and J by 14 bases, with 15 bases between them. The CDR3 loop reads CAWTGGGLSLHF. CDR3 DNA sequence: TGTGCCTGGACCGGGGGGGGCCTCTCCCTCCACTTT.

The V call is TRBV28, the J call TRBJ2-5; TRBD1 agrees at 9 bases. The length of the CDR3 is 16 residues. With V trimmed by 4 bases and J by 0 bases, 6 bases remained unmatched. Germline-derived CDR1 and CDR2 are MDHEN and SYDVKM. The chain's CDR3 is CASSSSQGAHQETQYF. The CDR3 nucleotides read TGTGCCAGCAGTTCCTCACAGGGGGCGCACCAAGAGACCCAGTACTTC.

The chain uses TRBV30 and TRBJ2-1, with 7 bases that match TRBD1. The ends lost 2 bases at V and 0 bases at J; junction bases unmatched: 4. The CDR3 runs to 15 residues. Germline loops: CDR1 GTSNPN, CDR2 SVGIG (reference sequence). CDR3 sequence reads: CAWSLTGSSYNEQFF. The CDR3 coding sequence is TGTGCCTGGAGTTTGACAGGGAGCTCCTACAATGAGCAGTTCTTC.

The V call is TRBV29-1, the J call TRBJ2-2; no reliable D call. Trimming pared 7 bases from V and 1 base from J, leaving 7 bases between. Germline CDR1 and CDR2: SQVTM and ANQGSEA. CDR3 length equals 12 residues. The CDR3 DNA follows: TGCAGCGGAACAGTGAACACCGGGGAGCTGTTTTTT. Protein: CSGTVNTGELFF.

This chain connects TRBV27 to TRBJ1-6; D not certain. With 7 bases removed from V and 10 bases from J, the gap between germline ends came to 14 bases. Germline CDR1 reads MNHEY; CDR2 reads SMNVEV (reference sequence). This CDR3 contains 13 residues. This CDR3 is CASTAGVGSPLHF. CDR3 coding DNA: TGTGCCAGCACCGCCGGGGTAGGGTCACCCCTCCACTTT.

The V and J genes are TRBV9 and TRBJ2-2; maybe TRBD2 (5 bases). CDR3 length: 13 amino acids. Germline loops: CDR1 SGDLS, CDR2 YYNGEE. The V gene lost 3 bases and the J gene lost 5 bases, with 8 bases spanning the gap. The chain's CDR3 is CASSGGSTGELFF. The CDR3 DNA reads as TGTGCCAGCAGCGGAGGGAGTACCGGGGAGCTGTTTTTT.

Details on this clone: Distinct nucleotide sequences in the sample also encode this CDR3. This rearrangement joins TRBV27 to TRBJ2-1, with D perhaps TRBD2 (5 bases). This CDR3 has 14 amino acids. The V gene lost 5 bases and the J gene lost 3 bases, with 11 bases spanning the gap. Germline V gene data show CDR1 as MNHEY and CDR2 as SMNVEV (reference sequence). CDR3 in DNA: TGTGCCAGCAGTCCCACTAGTGGCTACAATGAGCAGTTCTTC. Translating it yields CASSPTSGYNEQFF.

This chain links TRBV28 with TRBJ1-5, with 7 bases matching TRBD1. Germline CDR1 and CDR2: MDHEN and SYDVKM. CDR3 size: 16 residues. V dropped 6 bases and J dropped 3; count of bases not matched to a gene: 11. The CDR3, as DNA: TGTGCCAGCAGCCCCGCCGGACAGGTTAACAATCAGCCCCAGCATTTT. This translates into CASSPAGQVNNQPQHF.

CDR3 nucleotide sequence: TGTGCCAGCAGGGGGACAGGGATCGACGAGCAGTACTTC. Protein sequence: CASRGTGIDEQYF. The J gene is TRBJ2-7, the V gene TRBV2; TRBD1 aligns across 9 bases. Germline CDR1 is SNHLY and CDR2 is FYNNEI. This CDR3 is built from 13 residues. V trimming: 6 bases; J trimming: 5 bases; junction bases outside the gene matches: 5.

The V call is TRBV9, the J call TRBJ2-7; 8 bases map to TRBD2. Germline V CDR1 and CDR2: SGDLS, YYNGEE. The length of the CDR3 is 14 residues. The junction had 6 bases not matched to a gene; V was cut back by 0 bases and J by 7 bases. The CDR3 loop reads CASSVAGGAEEQYF. In DNA, the CDR3 is TGTGCCAGCAGCGTAGCCGGGGGGGCTGAGGAGCAGTACTTC.

The chain recombines TRBV28 with TRBJ1-3, with D hard to call. The ends were cut back, 6 bases at V and 8 bases at J, with 11 bases in the middle. The CDR3 is 12 amino acids. Germline loops: CDR1 MDHEN, CDR2 SYDVKM. The CDR3 loop is CASRVTLDTIYF. DNA for the CDR3: TGTGCCAGCAGGGTGACCTTGGACACCATATATTTT.

The J gene is TRBJ1-2, the V gene TRBV12-3 or TRBV12-4, with D uncertain. V was trimmed by 1 base and J by 8 bases, leaving 8 bases between them. This CDR3 spans 12 amino acids. The CDR3 spells CASSLGRGGYTF. CDR3 DNA: TGTGCCAGCAGTTTAGGACGCGGAGGCTACACCTTC.

This clone was counted a few times. In DNA form, the CDR3 reads TGTGCCAGCAGTTTAAGCCCGGACTATGGCTACACCTTC. Encoded protein: CASSLSPDYGYTF. The chain uses TRBV28 and TRBJ1-2, with D hard to call. The CDR3 totals 13 residues. V was trimmed by 2 bases and J by 3 bases, leaving 7 bases between them. Looked up from germline, CDR1 is MDHEN and CDR2 is SYDVKM.

V is TRBV27 and J is TRBJ1-6; weak D call: TRBD1 (6 bases). CDR1 and CDR2 (germline): MNHEY, SMNVEV (reference sequence). CDR3 length: 18 amino acids. V shed 8 bases and J shed 7 bases, with 27 bases lying between them. DNA for the CDR3: TGTGCCAGCTGCCATACCGGGACAAGATCCTATCTCAATTCACCCCTCCACTTT. As protein: CASCHTGTRSYLNSPLHF.

This chain joins TRBV28 and TRBJ2-7; D not certain. The CDR3 loop spans 12 amino acids. The germline V gene encodes CDR1 MDHEN and CDR2 SYDVKM. V lost 7 bases and J lost 2, with 9 bases in between. CDR3 sequence (DNA): TGTGCCAGCATGCTAGGCCCCTACGAGCAGTACTTC. Translating it yields CASMLGPYEQYF.

The chain recombines TRBV3-1 (or the pseudogene TRBV3-2) with TRBJ2-1; the D gene is possibly TRBD2 (6 bases). This CDR3 is built from 13 residues. Trimming took off 0 bases at V and 10 bases at J, with 10 bases between the two ends. CDR1 LGHDT and CDR2 YNNKEL come from the germline V gene (reference sequence). The CDR3: CASSQDRRGEQFF. DNA of the CDR3: TGTGCCAGCAGCCAAGATCGGCGGGGCGAGCAGTTCTTC.

Only a few counts were recorded for this clone. The chain is built from TRBV10-3 and TRBJ2-3; possible D gene TRBD1, 6 bases. CDR3 length: 17 residues. Germline CDR1 is ENHRY and CDR2 is SYGVKD. Trimming pared 8 bases from V and 0 bases from J, leaving 21 bases between. CDR3 nucleotide sequence: TGTGCCATCGGTTCTGAACGGGACAAACCTAGCACAGATACGCAGTATTTT. This translates into CAIGSERDKPSTDTQYF.

V gene TRBV7-2 combines with J gene TRBJ2-7; 11 bases agree with TRBD2. With 2 bases clipped from V and 7 bases from J, the junction kept 13 bases outside the gene matches. CDR1 is SGHTA, CDR2 FQGNSA, per germline. This CDR3 is 17 amino acids long. CDR3 region: CASSLYPTSGRADEQYF. The CDR3 nucleotides read TGTGCCAGCAGCTTATACCCCACTAGCGGGAGAGCGGATGAGCAGTACTTC. Full variable domain (remainder filled in from reference TRBV7-2 and TRBJ2-7): GAGVSQSPSNKVTEKGKDVELRCDPISGHTALYWYRQSLGQGLEFLIYFQGNSAPDKSGLPSDRFSAERTGGSVSTLTIQRTQQEDSAVYLCASSLYPTSGRADEQYFGPGTRLTVT.

This sequence joins TRBV11-1 and TRBJ1-2; D ambiguous. Between the trimmed V and J ends, which lost 5 bases and 0 bases, there was a span of 13 bases. The germline gives CDR1 SGHAT, CDR2 FQDESV (reference sequence). This CDR3 is built from 15 residues. CDR3 DNA: TGTGCCAGCAGCACCCCGCGGGGTCCTAACTATGGCTACACCTTC. It is translated as CASSTPRGPNYGYTF.

The chain carries TRBV27 and TRBJ1-1; tentative D call: TRBD1 (6 bases). V lost 6 bases to trimming and J lost 4 bases, with 15 bases between them. The CDR3 runs 14 residues. Germline loops: CDR1 MNHEY, CDR2 SMNVEV (reference sequence). Here the CDR3 DNA reads TGTGCCAGCAGGATACAGGGTCCGGGCACTGAAGCTTTCTTT. It translates to CASRIQGPGTEAFF.

This clone was seen once. The chain has TRBV28 and TRBJ2-1, with D perhaps matching TRBD1 (5 bases). Germline V gene data show CDR1 as MDHEN and CDR2 as SYDVKM. The CDR3 contains 15 residues. V was trimmed by 2 bases and J by 5 bases, leaving 13 bases between them. The CDR3 region is CASSLGAGRNNEQFF. CDR3 nucleotides: TGTGCCAGCAGTTTAGGTGCAGGGCGGAACAATGAGCAGTTCTTC.

The CDR3 DNA follows: TGTGCCTGGAGTCCAGGGACAGGTAGCAATCAGCCCCAGCATTTT. This gives the protein CAWSPGTGSNQPQHF. The chain couples TRBV30 to TRBJ1-5; 8 bases agree with TRBD1. Germline CDR1 reads GTSNPN; CDR2 reads SVGIG (reference sequence). With V trimmed by 2 bases and J by 0 bases, 3 bases remained unmatched. This CDR3 is built from 15 residues.